This paragraph reports one T cell receptor (beta chain). Its antigen is not known. This entry belongs to a study of blood T cells in healthy people across ages. Study outcomes and limitations: Because sorting was not performed, PBMCs prevented conclusive naive versus antigen-experienced comparison.

Then a second PCR, running roughly 7 to 11 cycles, was carried out with a sample-barcoded 5' primer and a J-beta primer mix. MiXCR was run by TCRdb on the 5' RACE reads, yielding one entry per CDR3 protein. The table includes approximately 900,000 distinct CDR3 sequences, around 49% detected once. V dropped 0 bases and J dropped 1 base, with 10 bases sitting between them. Germline V CDR1 and CDR2: SGHDT, YYEEEE. This CDR3 contains 15 residues. The specimen sequenced was blood. The chain recombines TRBV5-6 with TRBJ2-5; D not resolved. This TCR was sampled from a man under 40 in good health. The CDR3 DNA reads as TGTGCCAGCAGCTTGGCAGGAGAGCTCCAAGAGACCCAGTACTTC. It yields the protein CASSLAGELQETQYF.